These 32 T cell receptor beta chains were sequenced from one sample in a study of OX40 agonist ivuxolimab in advanced cancers. Measured with immunoSEQ multiplex PCR; TCRdb has only the in-frame clones, and not every one. There are 41,000 or so clones in the sample; around 87% occur only once, and 3% to 4% lies in the top ten. Here the sequenced sample was CD4+ or CD8+ T cells sorted from blood, taken in a trial of the OX40 agonist ivuxolimab. Receptor source: an adult with an advanced solid tumor such as melanoma, head and neck, liver or kidney cancer.

The chain couples TRBV7-2 to TRBJ2-1, with TRBD1 as a possible D gene (6 bases). Germline assignment: CDR1 SGHTA and CDR2 FQGNSA. Deletions cut 1 base from V and 10 bases from J, with 20 bases between. The CDR3 length is 16 residues. For the CDR3, the DNA is TGTGCCAGCAGCTTAGTCGCCGGGAACCAGGGGCGAGAGCAGTTCTTC. This codes for CASSLVAGNQGREQFF.

This rearrangement joins TRBV7-2 to TRBJ2-7, with D tentatively TRBD2 (5 bases). This CDR3 has 15 amino acids. In germline, CDR1 is SGHTA, CDR2 FQGNSA. V was cut by 1 base and J by 5 bases, with 15 bases left in between. CDR3 protein: CASSLVTSRGNEQYF. CDR3 coding DNA: TGTGCCAGCAGCTTAGTTACTAGTAGAGGAAACGAGCAGTACTTC.

The chain joins TRBV4-2 to TRBJ2-1, with D possibly being TRBD2 (5 bases). CDR1 and CDR2 (germline): LGHNA, YNFKEQ. The CDR3 consists of 15 residues. Trimming took off 3 bases at V and 2 bases at J, with 11 bases between the two ends. DNA for the CDR3: TGTGCCAGCAGCCACTCCCGAGCGGCCTACAATGAGCAGTTCTTC. It yields the protein CASSHSRAAYNEQFF.

The DNA for the CDR3 is TGTGCCAGCAGCCCGAGACGGTCCGGGGAGCTGTTTTTT. As protein: CASSPRRSGELFF. This chain connects TRBV27 to TRBJ2-2; D not certain. This CDR3 contains 13 residues. Trimming left V 6 bases short and J 6 bases short, with 11 bases between. CDR1 MNHEY and CDR2 SMNVEV come from the germline V gene (reference sequence).

This clone turned up a few times. J is TRBJ2-5 and V is TRBV13; TRBD2 might be the D (6 bases). This CDR3 has 15 residues. Trimming left V 5 bases short and J 1 base short, with 14 bases between. Looked up from germline, CDR1 is PRHDT and CDR2 is FYEKMQ (reference sequence). CDR3 sequence: CASSPWGRTQETQYF. CDR3 DNA sequence: TGTGCCAGCAGCCCCTGGGGGAGGACCCAAGAGACCCAGTACTTC.

The chain has TRBV19 and TRBJ2-3, with 11 bases aligning to TRBD2. The CDR3 is 16 amino acids. V dropped 0 bases and J dropped 8; count of bases not matched to a gene: 7. Germline CDR1 and CDR2: LNHDA and SQIVND (reference sequence). CDR3 residues: CASSIDWRGLAGTQYF. CDR3 nucleotides: TGTGCCAGTAGTATAGACTGGAGAGGACTAGCGGGTACGCAGTATTTT.

The V gene is TRBV14, the J gene TRBJ2-5; 7 nucleotides align to TRBD2. V shed 3 bases, J shed 4 bases, and the junction held 5 bases outside the gene matches. The CDR3 is 14 amino acids. From germline, CDR1 is SGHDN and CDR2 FVKESK. The chain's CDR3 is CASSQSGLLETQYF. In DNA, the CDR3 is TGTGCCAGCAGCCAGTCGGGACTATTAGAGACCCAGTACTTC.

The gene calls are TRBV5-4 and TRBJ1-4; maybe TRBD1 (5 bases). The CDR3 contains 14 residues. Trimming left V 4 bases short and J 7 bases short, with 14 bases between. Germline V lookup: CDR1 SGHNT, CDR2 YYREEE (reference sequence). The CDR3 reads CASSPGTSGEKLFF. The CDR3 bases are TGTGCCAGCAGCCCGGGGACCTCGGGTGAAAAACTGTTTTTT.

This chain joins TRBV5-6 and TRBJ1-2; TRBD1 aligns across 8 bases. V gave up 4 bases and J gave up 5 bases; unmatched junction bases: 10. Germline loops: CDR1 SGHDT, CDR2 YYEEEE. The CDR3 has 15 amino acids. This chain's CDR3 is CASSTLDRGHYGYTF. The CDR3 DNA is TGTGCCAGCAGCACCCTAGACAGGGGCCATTATGGCTACACCTTC.

V and J are TRBV4-1 and TRBJ2-3; TRBD2 matches at 7 bases. The ends lost 3 bases at V and 1 base at J; junction bases unmatched: 7. Germline V gives CDR1 MGHRA, CDR2 YSYEKL. The length of the CDR3 is 16 residues. The CDR3 DNA reads as TGCGCCAGCAGCCAGACCCCTAGCGGACGCACAGATACGCAGTATTTT. The encoded protein is CASSQTPSGRTDTQYF.

The V and J genes are TRBV6-1 and TRBJ1-2; D unresolved. Germline loops: CDR1 MNHNS, CDR2 SASEGT. This CDR3 comprises 11 residues. V was trimmed by 11 bases and J by 4 bases, leaving 11 bases between them. CDR3 sequence: CARSSLYGYTF. CDR3 sequence (DNA): TGTGCCCGTTCGAGCCTCTATGGCTACACCTTC.

This clone was observed a few times. CDR3: CASGSALKGAGVLYNEQFF. CDR3 nucleotides: TGTGCTAGTGGTTCCGCTCTTAAGGGAGCGGGGGTCCTCTACAATGAGCAGTTCTTC. The chain has TRBV12-5 and TRBJ2-1; TRBD2 matches at 8 bases. The CDR3 sequence is 19 residues long. Germline CDR1 is LGHNT and CDR2 is FRNRAP. After removal of 4 bases from V and 3 bases from J, the junction contained 17 bases not matched to a gene. The variable domain in full, completed from reference TRBV12-5 and TRBJ2-1, reads DARVTQTPRHKVTEMGQEVTMRCQPILGHNTVFWYRQTMMQGLELLAYFRNRAPLDDSGMPKDRFSAEMPDATLATLKIQPSEPRDSAVYFCASGSALKGAGVLYNEQFFGPGTRLTVL.

V usage is TRBV5-4 and J usage is TRBJ2-1; D remains unclear. The CDR3 is made up of 11 amino acids. Trimming pared 4 bases from V and 5 bases from J, leaving 4 bases between. Germline V gene lookup returns CDR1 SGHNT and CDR2 YYREEE (reference sequence). The DNA of the CDR3 is TGTGCCAGCAGCCGCGACAATGAGCAGTTCTTC. This encodes CASSRDNEQFF.

This chain uses TRBV19 with TRBJ2-7, with TRBD1 matching 11 bases. The length of the CDR3 is 15 residues. V dropped 3 bases and J dropped 3; count of bases not matched to a gene: 4. Germline V gene data show CDR1 as LNHDA and CDR2 as SQIVND (reference sequence). The CDR3 bases are TGTGCCAGTAGTATCCGTGGGACAGGGGGCTACGAGCAGTACTTC. Protein product: CASSIRGTGGYEQYF.

This rearrangement joins TRBV28 to TRBJ1-2; TRBD1 matches at 9 bases. This CDR3 has 15 residues. The ends lost 3 bases at V and 8 bases at J; junction bases unmatched: 10. Germline CDR1 and CDR2: MDHEN and SYDVKM. The CDR3: CASSFHADRGKGYTF. In DNA form, the CDR3 reads TGTGCCAGCAGTTTTCACGCGGACAGGGGAAAGGGCTACACCTTC.

This sequence joins TRBV6-5 and TRBJ2-5; perhaps TRBD2 as D (6 bases). CDR1 MNHEY and CDR2 SVGAGI come from the germline V gene. This CDR3 is 14 amino acids long. The V gene lost 7 bases and the J gene lost 3 bases, with 15 bases spanning the gap. The CDR3 nucleotides read TGTGCCAGCATGGAGGGCGGGATAGAAGAGACCCAGTACTTC. Translating gives CASMEGGIEETQYF.

The CDR3 nucleotides are TGTGCCAGCAGTTTATCGACTAACTATGGCTACACCTTC. Amino acids: CASSLSTNYGYTF. This sequence joins TRBV27 and TRBJ1-2; D call uncertain. Trimming shortened V by 0 bases and J by 0 bases, and 2 bases separated the two germline ends. The CDR3 extends over 13 amino acids. Germline CDR1 reads MNHEY; CDR2 reads SMNVEV (reference sequence).

The chain employs TRBV30 and TRBJ2-5; no definite D call. This CDR3 comprises 12 residues. V lost 4 bases, J lost 2 bases, and 8 bases lay in between. CDR1 is GTSNPN, CDR2 SVGIG, per germline (reference sequence). The CDR3 loop is CAWTAGQETQYF. The CDR3 nucleotides read TGTGCCTGGACCGCAGGACAAGAGACCCAGTACTTC.

This clone was counted once. The chain employs TRBV10-3 and TRBJ2-7; 10 bases are shared with TRBD1. V gave up 4 bases and J gave up 2 bases; unmatched junction bases: 8. Germline CDR1 ENHRY, CDR2 SYGVKD. This CDR3 is built from 16 residues. The CDR3: CAISARGDRGTYEQYF. In DNA, the CDR3 is TGTGCCATCAGTGCGAGGGGGGACAGGGGTACCTACGAGCAGTACTTC.

The sample holds a few counts of this clone. The rearrangement uses TRBV29-1 and TRBJ1-1; D is perhaps TRBD1 (5 bases). V was clipped by 7 bases and J by 4 bases, with 13 bases between them. This CDR3 is 12 amino acids long. The germline V gene encodes CDR1 SQVTM and CDR2 ANQGSEA. The CDR3 spells CSAGTQFTEAFF. CDR3 coding DNA: TGCAGCGCCGGGACCCAATTCACTGAAGCTTTCTTT. Filled out from reference TRBV29-1 and TRBJ1-1, the complete variable domain reads SAVISQKPSRDICQRGTSLTIQCQVDSQVTMMFWYRQQPGQSLTLIATANQGSEATYESGFVIDKFPISRPNLTFSTLTVSNMSPEDSSIYLCSAGTQFTEAFFGQGTRLTVV.

The rearrangement joins TRBV7-2 to TRBJ2-3, with D possibly matching TRBD2 (5 bases). Germline loops: CDR1 SGHTA, CDR2 FQGNSA. V dropped 1 base and J dropped 7 bases, with 6 bases sitting between them. This CDR3 has 12 residues. The CDR3 coding sequence is TGTGCCAGCAGCTTAGGGAGGAATACGCAGTATTTT. Translated: CASSLGRNTQYF.

Only one count was recorded for this clone. A much larger clonotype is one base distant, so this may be a read error. Other DNA sequences within the sample encode an identical CDR3. The genes are TRBV29-1 and TRBJ2-1; D gene ambiguous. Looked up from germline, CDR1 is SQVTM and CDR2 is ANQGSEA. CDR3 length: 10 residues. The CDR3 reads CSVVHHEQFF. CDR3 bases: TGCAGCGTTGTCCACCATGAACAGTTCTTC.

The V gene is TRBV18, the J gene TRBJ2-1, with 10 nucleotides matching TRBD2. J gave up 4 bases and V 3 bases, and 3 bases lay outside the gene matches. Germline CDR1 and CDR2: KGHSH and LQKENI. This CDR3 has 15 amino acids. CDR3 DNA sequence: TGTGCCAGCTCACCGGGACTAGCGCGTTACAATGAGCAGTTCTTC. This encodes CASSPGLARYNEQFF. The whole variable domain, remainder taken from reference TRBV18 and TRBJ2-1, is NAGVMQNPRHLVRRRGQEARLRCSPMKGHSHVYWYRQLPEEGLKFMVYLQKENIIDESGMPKERFSAEFPKEGPSILRIQQVVRGDSAAYFCASSPGLARYNEQFFGPGTRLTVL.

The DNA of the CDR3 is TGTGCCAGCAGCCTAGGGAGAGATACGCAGTATTTT. Its protein product is CASSLGRDTQYF. The rearrangement links TRBV7-9 to TRBJ2-3; D perhaps matches TRBD2 (5 bases). With 5 bases removed from V and 5 bases from J, the gap between germline ends came to 8 bases. The CDR3 runs to 12 residues. Per germline, CDR1 SEHNR and CDR2 FQNEAQ (reference sequence). The full variable domain, completed using reference TRBV7-9 and TRBJ2-3, is DTGVSQNPRHKITKRGQNVTFRCDPISEHNRLYWYRQTLGQGPEFLTYFQNEAQLEKSRLLSDRFSAERPKGSFSTLEIQRTEQGDSAMYLCASSLGRDTQYFGPGTRLTVL.

The V call is TRBV11-3, the J call TRBJ1-3; a weak D match, TRBD1 (6 bases). CDR3 size: 15 residues. V shed 5 bases and J shed 0 bases, with 11 bases lying between them. Germline assignment: CDR1 SGHNT and CDR2 YENEEA. Written as DNA, the CDR3 is TGTGCCAGCAGCCCGGGGGCCCTCTCTGGAAACACCATATATTTT. The encoded protein is CASSPGALSGNTIYF.

A word on this clone: One end of the junction fails to match germline, which may point to a read error. The gene calls are TRBV7-7 and TRBJ2-1, with a weak D call TRBD1 (8 bases). The CDR3 runs 14 residues. Germline CDR1 SSHAT, CDR2 FNYEAQ (reference sequence). The CDR3 nucleotides are TGTGCTAGCAGCTTAAACAGGGGGGGGGATGAGCAGTTCTTC. Amino acid sequence: CASSLNRGGDEQFF.

V gene TRBV30 combines with J gene TRBJ2-3; TRBD2 is a possible D gene (7 bases). CDR1 is GTSNPN, CDR2 SVGIG, per germline (reference sequence). V lost 1 base and J 2 bases, leaving 10 bases between the germline ends. The CDR3 consists of 14 residues. The CDR3 protein is CAWSEGGDTDTQYF. The CDR3 coding sequence is TGTGCCTGGAGTGAAGGGGGGGACACAGATACGCAGTATTTT.

The chain couples TRBV11-2 to TRBJ2-1; D uncertain. V lost 3 bases, J lost 0 bases, and 6 bases lay in between. Looked up from germline, CDR1 is SGHAT and CDR2 is FQNNGV. The CDR3 loop spans 14 amino acids. CDR3 protein: CASSLLDSYNEQFF. CDR3 DNA: TGTGCCAGCAGCTTGCTGGACTCCTACAATGAGCAGTTCTTC.

This clone showed up just once. The chain couples TRBV5-8 to TRBJ1-2, with 8 bases that match TRBD1. Germline loops: CDR1 SGHTS, CDR2 YDEGEE. The CDR3 has 14 amino acids. Germline trimming cut 4 bases from V and 5 bases from J; bases unmatched to any gene: 7. CDR3 sequence reads: CASSPGGGWYGYTF. The CDR3 region has the DNA TGTGCCAGCAGCCCAGGGGGCGGATGGTATGGCTACACCTTC.

This clone has a single count. J is TRBJ1-1 and V is TRBV6-6; D gene unclear. V was clipped by 0 bases and J by 1 base, with 6 bases between them. The CDR3 totals 14 residues. Per germline, CDR1 MNHNY and CDR2 SVGAGI (reference sequence). CDR3 loop: CASSYSRPNTEAFF. In DNA form, the CDR3 reads TGTGCCAGCAGTTACTCGAGGCCGAACACTGAAGCTTTCTTT.

The chain couples TRBV6-1 to TRBJ2-7; TRBD1 agrees at 9 bases. This CDR3 has 14 amino acids. V dropped 5 bases and J dropped 2; count of bases not matched to a gene: 4. Germline assignment: CDR1 MNHNS and CDR2 SASEGT. This CDR3 is CASSPGQGTYEQYF. The CDR3 region has the DNA TGTGCCAGCAGTCCGGGACAGGGCACCTACGAGCAGTACTTC.

The chain couples TRBV7-9 to TRBJ1-1, with a possible D match to TRBD1 (6 bases). CDR3 size: 14 residues. CDR1 is SEHNR, CDR2 FQNEAQ, per germline (reference sequence). The germline V and J ends were trimmed by 4 bases and 1 base, with 10 bases remaining between them. The CDR3 spells CASSWGPGNTEAFF. CDR3 DNA sequence: TGTGCCAGCAGCTGGGGGCCCGGGAACACTGAAGCTTTCTTT.